These T cell receptor beta chains were read from a single sample in a study of blood T cells in healthy people across ages. MiXCR, applied by TCRdb to the 5' RACE reads, yields one record per CDR3 protein. The sample carries around 990,000 distinct CDR3 sequences, approximately 25% recorded once. This sample also appeared in a second study, on T cells of mothers and their children.

What was sequenced was blood. The source is a girl aged 2 to 9 in good health. CDR3s include the opening cysteine and the closing phenylalanine or tryptophan. A D gene is named only where the DNA matches it firmly. Clone sizes are given selectively: once, few, many, or a class where the clone is expanded.

size | J | V | D | DNA | CDR3
few | TRBJ2-3 | TRBV29-1 | . | TGCAGCGTTTGGTCTCCTAGCACAGATACGCAGTATTTT | CSVWSPSTDTQYF
few | TRBJ2-3 | TRBV29-1 | . | TGCAGCGTGGCCCGGGACACGGGAACAGATACGCAGTATTTT | CSVARDTGTDTQYF
. | TRBJ1-1 | TRBV7-9 | . | TGTGCCAGCAGCCCCGGGCCCGAGAGCACTGAAGCTTTCTTT | CASSPGPESTEAFF
few | TRBJ1-1 | TRBV11-1 | . | TGTGCCAGCAGCTTACGAAGGGACGCTGAAGCTTTCTTT | CASSLRRDAEAFF
. | TRBJ2-7 | TRBV20-1 | . | TGCAGTGCAGGTCAGGCGCAGTGGACCTACGAGCAGTACTTC | CSAGQAQWTYEQYF
few | TRBJ2-5 | TRBV5-1 | . | TGCGCCAGCAGACTAGCTATCGGGCAAGAGACCCAGTACTTC | CASRLAIGQETQYF
few | TRBJ1-1 | TRBV27 | . | TGTGCCAGCAGTTTAGGTGACAGCGGGGGCACTGAAGCTTTCTTT | CASSLGDSGGTEAFF
few | TRBJ2-1 | TRBV28 | . | TGTGCCAGCAGGGACAGAGGGATAGACAATGAGCAGTTCTTC | CASRDRGIDNEQFF
few | TRBJ2-2 | TRBV7-2 | . | TGTGCCAGCAGCTTTAGGGGTCCCCCCGGGGAGCTGTTTTTT | CASSFRGPPGELFF
. | TRBJ2-1 | TRBV12-5 | . | TGTGCTAGTGGTTTGAGTGATTACAATGAGCAGTTCTTC | CASGLSDYNEQFF
. | TRBJ2-7 | TRBV7-2 | TRBD1 | TGTGCCAGCAGCCCCCGGACAGGGAAAGACTACGAGCAGTACTTC | CASSPRTGKDYEQYF
. | TRBJ1-2 | TRBV2 | . | TGTGCCAGCAGTGAATCAGGGATCTATGGCTACACCTTC | CASSESGIYGYTF
. | TRBJ1-5 | TRBV15 | TRBD1 | TGTGCCACCAGCAGAGCGAGACAGGGCTCCGGTCAGCCCCAGCATTTT | CATSRARQGSGQPQHF
few | TRBJ1-1 | TRBV6-5 | TRBD1 | TGTGCCAGCATCGAGGACAGGGGGCGGACTGAAGCTTTCTTT | CASIEDRGRTEAFF
. | TRBJ2-3 | TRBV27 | . | TGTGCCAGCGGAGGGGGGCTGGATACGCAGTATTTT | CASGGGLDTQYF
. | TRBJ1-1 | TRBV7-2 | TRBD1 | TGTGCCAGCAGCATAACAGGGGGCGAAGGCCGTGAAGCTTTCTTT | CASSITGGEGREAFF
few | TRBJ2-5 | TRBV25-1 | . | TGTGCCAGCAGTGGAGACTGGAACTCTCAAGAGATCCAGTACTTC | CASSGDWNSQEIQYF